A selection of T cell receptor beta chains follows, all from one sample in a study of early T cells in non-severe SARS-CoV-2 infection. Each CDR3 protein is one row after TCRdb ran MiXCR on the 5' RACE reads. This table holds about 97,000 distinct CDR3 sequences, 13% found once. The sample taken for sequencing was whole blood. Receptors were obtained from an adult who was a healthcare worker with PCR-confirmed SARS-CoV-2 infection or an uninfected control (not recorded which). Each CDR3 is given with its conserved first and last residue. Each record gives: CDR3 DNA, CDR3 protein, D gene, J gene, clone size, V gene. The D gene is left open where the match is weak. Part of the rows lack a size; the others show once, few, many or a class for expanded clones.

cdr3_nt: TGTGCCAGCAGCGAAGCCCGGGACTTAGATCAAGAAACCCAGTACTTC; cdr3_aa: CASSEARDLDQETQYF; d_call: NA; j_call: TRBJ2-5; clone_size: NA; v_call: TRBV7-2
cdr3_nt: TGTGCCAGCAGTGAATCGCCGGGACTAGCGGGAGGTGAGCAGTTCTTC; cdr3_aa: CASSESPGLAGGEQFF; d_call: TRBD2; j_call: TRBJ2-1; clone_size: NA; v_call: TRBV25-1
cdr3_nt: TGTGCCAGCAGCCGACTCGGGGCAGGGGGTTTTGATGAGCAGTTCTTC; cdr3_aa: CASSRLGAGGFDEQFF; d_call: TRBD1; j_call: TRBJ2-1; clone_size: NA; v_call: TRBV9
cdr3_nt: TGTGCCACCAGCAGAGACACCAATCAGCCCCAGCATTTT; cdr3_aa: CATSRDTNQPQHF; d_call: NA; j_call: TRBJ1-5; clone_size: NA; v_call: TRBV15
cdr3_nt: TGCGCCAGCAGTGAGTTAGCGGGAGTTGAGACCCAGTACTTC; cdr3_aa: CASSELAGVETQYF; d_call: TRBD2; j_call: TRBJ2-5; clone_size: many; v_call: TRBV10-2
cdr3_nt: TGTGCCAGCAGGTCGCAGGGGGAGACCCAGTACTTC; cdr3_aa: CASRSQGETQYF; d_call: NA; j_call: TRBJ2-5; clone_size: NA; v_call: TRBV6-5
cdr3_nt: TGCAGTGCTAGAGATCTAGCCAAAAACATTCAGTACTTC; cdr3_aa: CSARDLAKNIQYF; d_call: NA; j_call: TRBJ2-4; clone_size: few; v_call: TRBV20-1
cdr3_nt: TGTGCCAGCTCACCCCGGTATGGTGAGCAGTTCTTC; cdr3_aa: CASSPRYGEQFF; d_call: NA; j_call: TRBJ2-1; clone_size: few; v_call: TRBV18
cdr3_nt: TGTGCCATCAGTGAGAACGTGGGCGGGTTCCCAAATACGCAGTATTTT; cdr3_aa: CAISENVGGFPNTQYF; d_call: NA; j_call: TRBJ2-3; clone_size: few; v_call: TRBV10-3
cdr3_nt: TGCAGTGCTCCCATCTACCTGGAGAAGACCCAGTACTTC; cdr3_aa: CSAPIYLEKTQYF; d_call: NA; j_call: TRBJ2-5; clone_size: NA; v_call: TRBV20-1
cdr3_nt: TGTGCCAGCAGTGGGATGGGCGTGCACAATGAGCAGTTCTTC; cdr3_aa: CASSGMGVHNEQFF; d_call: NA; j_call: TRBJ2-1; clone_size: many; v_call: TRBV27
cdr3_nt: TGTGCCAGCAGTTTAGGATGGACTAGCGGGCGGAATGAGCAGTTCTTC; cdr3_aa: CASSLGWTSGRNEQFF; d_call: TRBD2; j_call: TRBJ2-1; clone_size: few; v_call: TRBV12-3/TRBV12-4
cdr3_nt: TGTGCCACCTCAAGTGGGAATCAGCCCCAGCATTTT; cdr3_aa: CATSSGNQPQHF; d_call: NA; j_call: TRBJ1-5; clone_size: few; v_call: TRBV19
cdr3_nt: TGTGCCAGCAGTTTAAGAAGTATGGATGAGCAGTTCTTC; cdr3_aa: CASSLRSMDEQFF; d_call: NA; j_call: TRBJ2-1; clone_size: few; v_call: TRBV28
cdr3_nt: TGTGCCAGCAGTATTAGCGGGAGGGCCGATGAGCAGTTCTTC; cdr3_aa: CASSISGRADEQFF; d_call: TRBD2; j_call: TRBJ2-1; clone_size: NA; v_call: TRBV25-1
cdr3_nt: TGTGCCTCCCGGGACACCCTAAGACAGCCCCAGCATTTT; cdr3_aa: CASRDTLRQPQHF; d_call: NA; j_call: TRBJ1-5; clone_size: medium-sized; v_call: TRBV19
cdr3_nt: TGTGCCAGCAGTTTAGAATCCGGGCACGAGCAGTACTTC; cdr3_aa: CASSLESGHEQYF; d_call: NA; j_call: TRBJ2-7; clone_size: NA; v_call: TRBV12-3/TRBV12-4
cdr3_nt: TGCAGTGCCCAAGGACACTATGGCTACACCTTC; cdr3_aa: CSAQGHYGYTF; d_call: NA; j_call: TRBJ1-2; clone_size: many; v_call: TRBV20-1
cdr3_nt: TGTGCCAGCAGCTCACCGTCCGGGCAGGCCGCTGAAGCTTTCTTT; cdr3_aa: CASSSPSGQAAEAFF; d_call: NA; j_call: TRBJ1-1; clone_size: many; v_call: TRBV7-2
cdr3_nt: TGTGCCAGCAGTCGGGAGTGGAAGGAGACCCAGTACTTC; cdr3_aa: CASSREWKETQYF; d_call: NA; j_call: TRBJ2-5; clone_size: many; v_call: TRBV7-3
cdr3_nt: TGCAGTGCTAGAGATGGGACGAGAAACACTGAAGCTTTCTTT; cdr3_aa: CSARDGTRNTEAFF; d_call: NA; j_call: TRBJ1-1; clone_size: many; v_call: TRBV20-1
cdr3_nt: TGTGCCAGCAGTTTAGGGGCGGGCCCTACCTATGAGCAGTTCTTC; cdr3_aa: CASSLGAGPTYEQFF; d_call: NA; j_call: TRBJ2-1; clone_size: NA; v_call: TRBV28
cdr3_nt: TGTGCCTGGAGTGCACTCCGAGTTGAAAAACTGTTTTTT; cdr3_aa: CAWSALRVEKLFF; d_call: NA; j_call: TRBJ1-4; clone_size: few; v_call: TRBV30
cdr3_nt: TGTGCCAGCAGTTACTCGAACCCCTGGGGAGGGGTTGAGACCCAGTACTTC; cdr3_aa: CASSYSNPWGGVETQYF; d_call: TRBD2; j_call: TRBJ2-5; clone_size: few; v_call: TRBV6-5
cdr3_nt: TGTGCCAGTAGTGGGAGAGTAGGGGAGCAGTACTTC; cdr3_aa: CASSGRVGEQYF; d_call: NA; j_call: TRBJ2-7; clone_size: few; v_call: TRBV19
cdr3_nt: TGCAGTGCCAGAAAGGACTTAGCCTACGAGCAGTACTTC; cdr3_aa: CSARKDLAYEQYF; d_call: NA; j_call: TRBJ2-7; clone_size: NA; v_call: TRBV20-1
cdr3_nt: TGTGCCAGCAGTTACTCGAGGGAGGGGGCCAAAAACATTCAGTACTTC; cdr3_aa: CASSYSREGAKNIQYF; d_call: TRBD2; j_call: TRBJ2-4; clone_size: many; v_call: TRBV6-2/TRBV6-3
cdr3_nt: TGCGCCAGCAGCCAAGATCCCTATAGCGGGACTAGCACAGATACGCAGTATTTT; cdr3_aa: CASSQDPYSGTSTDTQYF; d_call: TRBD2; j_call: TRBJ2-3; clone_size: once; v_call: TRBV4-1
cdr3_nt: TGTGCCAGCAGCCATCAAGCAGGCGATACGCAGTATTTT; cdr3_aa: CASSHQAGDTQYF; d_call: NA; j_call: TRBJ2-3; clone_size: many; v_call: TRBV7-2
cdr3_nt: TGCGCCAGCACCGGACAGGGCCGGGGCGAGCAGTACTTC; cdr3_aa: CASTGQGRGEQYF; d_call: TRBD1; j_call: TRBJ2-7; clone_size: NA; v_call: TRBV10-2
cdr3_nt: TGTGCCAGCAACGGACTAGCGGGAGGGCCCGGTGAGCAGTTCTTC; cdr3_aa: CASNGLAGGPGEQFF; d_call: TRBD2; j_call: TRBJ2-1; clone_size: few; v_call: TRBV2
cdr3_nt: TGTGCCAGCAGTTACGATCGGCGGGGGGACTATGGCTACACCTTC; cdr3_aa: CASSYDRRGDYGYTF; d_call: NA; j_call: TRBJ1-2; clone_size: many; v_call: TRBV6-2/TRBV6-3
cdr3_nt: TGCAGCGTTCGAGCAGGAGCCCCAGATACGCAGTATTTT; cdr3_aa: CSVRAGAPDTQYF; d_call: NA; j_call: TRBJ2-3; clone_size: many; v_call: TRBV29-1
cdr3_nt: TGTGCCAGCAGTTTGGGGTCATCGATCTACGAGCAGTACTTC; cdr3_aa: CASSLGSSIYEQYF; d_call: NA; j_call: TRBJ2-7; clone_size: NA; v_call: TRBV28
cdr3_nt: TGTGCCAGCAGCTTATCAACTAGCGGGAGTACCGGGGAGCTGTTTTTT; cdr3_aa: CASSLSTSGSTGELFF; d_call: TRBD2; j_call: TRBJ2-2; clone_size: NA; v_call: TRBV7-9
cdr3_nt: TGCGCCAGCAGCCAAGAGTATGGGGCTGGTTCACCCCTCCACTTT; cdr3_aa: CASSQEYGAGSPLHF; d_call: NA; j_call: TRBJ1-6; clone_size: few; v_call: TRBV4-3
cdr3_nt: TGCAGTGCTATCTCAGGGGGCAACACCGGGGAGCTGTTTTTT; cdr3_aa: CSAISGGNTGELFF; d_call: TRBD1; j_call: TRBJ2-2; clone_size: NA; v_call: TRBV20-1
cdr3_nt: TGTGCCAGCAGCTTCGGGGGCCAAGAGACCCAGTACTTC; cdr3_aa: CASSFGGQETQYF; d_call: NA; j_call: TRBJ2-5; clone_size: few; v_call: TRBV7-9
cdr3_nt: TGTGCCAGCAGCCAGGGGGTCGGTGAGCAGTACTTC; cdr3_aa: CASSQGVGEQYF; d_call: TRBD1; j_call: TRBJ2-7; clone_size: few; v_call: TRBV7-9
cdr3_nt: TGTGCCAGCAGTCTACCCGGGACAGGGGCGACCAAAAACATTCAGTACTTC; cdr3_aa: CASSLPGTGATKNIQYF; d_call: TRBD1; j_call: TRBJ2-4; clone_size: many; v_call: TRBV12-3/TRBV12-4
cdr3_nt: TGCAGTGCTAGATCCGGGGGGCGGGTTGACAATGAGCAGTTCTTC; cdr3_aa: CSARSGGRVDNEQFF; d_call: NA; j_call: TRBJ2-1; clone_size: many; v_call: TRBV20-1
cdr3_nt: TGTGCCAGCAGCTTAGGGACAGGGGGCAATCAGCCCCAGCATTTT; cdr3_aa: CASSLGTGGNQPQHF; d_call: TRBD1; j_call: TRBJ1-5; clone_size: many; v_call: TRBV7-9
cdr3_nt: TGTGCCAGCAGCTTAGCGCAGGGTCGAGAAGACAATGAGCAGTTCTTC; cdr3_aa: CASSLAQGREDNEQFF; d_call: NA; j_call: TRBJ2-1; clone_size: many; v_call: TRBV7-2